This T cell receptor beta chain is from a study of monozygotic twins with inflammatory bowel disease. Study-level results: For repertoire similarity, concordant twins did not differ from discordant twins, possibly because power was limited. The inverse Simpson measure of TCRbeta diversity was lower in IBD patients than in healthy co-twins. IBD patients shared fewer clonotypes with other individuals than healthy twins, especially patients with disease activity signs.

Added by template switching were UMIs that each held a 6-nucleotide sample barcode. TCRdb re-called the 5' RACE reads; every CDR3 protein appears as one record, without DNA. This listing includes around 230,000 distinct CDR3 sequences. The CDR3 has 14 residues. Germline CDR1 LGHDT, CDR2 YNNKEL (reference sequence). As regards this clonotype: Its antigen is as yet unknown.

Sequencing was done on a sample of blood. The sequence came from a human donor with ulcerative colitis or Crohn's disease, or a healthy co-twin of an affected twin (not recorded which). The chain recombines TRBV3-1 with TRBJ1-1; TCRdb's assignment of TRBD1 cannot be checked, as there is no DNA. CDR3 sequence reads: CASSQKGMNTEAFF. The whole variable domain, filled in from reference TRBV3-1 and TRBJ1-1, reads DTAVSQTPKYLVTQMGNDKSIKCEQNLGHDTMYWYKQDSKKFLKIMFSYNNKELIINETVPNRFSPKSPDKAHLNLHINSLELGDSAVYFCASSQKGMNTEAFFGQGTRLTVV.